Below, 30 T cell receptor beta chains from the same sample are listed, as sequenced in a study of OX40 agonist ivuxolimab in advanced cancers. Data came from immunoSEQ multiplex PCR; TCRdb stores just in-frame clones and leaves some out. The sample contains 40,000 to 60,000 clones, roughly 85% of which appear only once. The sequencing here drew on CD4+ or CD8+ T cells sorted from blood, taken in a trial of the OX40 agonist ivuxolimab. The origin of the receptors is an adult with an advanced solid tumor such as melanoma, head and neck, liver or kidney cancer.

The chain couples TRBV6-5 to TRBJ2-3; D is perhaps TRBD2 (6 bases). The CDR3 length is 14 residues. Germline V lookup: CDR1 MNHEY, CDR2 SVGAGI. V shed 6 bases and J shed 6 bases, with 16 bases lying between them. As DNA, the CDR3 is TGTGCCAGCAGCCAGGAACTAGCTCGCGATACGCAGTATTTT. Its translation is CASSQELARDTQYF.

J is TRBJ1-4 and V is TRBV4-3; D is ambiguous. The CDR3 is made up of 15 amino acids. Germline V CDR1 and CDR2: LGHNA, YSLEER. V was clipped by 3 bases and J by 1 base, with 9 bases between them. CDR3 sequence (DNA): TGCGCCAGCAGCCAGGTTTTTGGAACTAATGAAAAACTGTTTTTT. Translation gives CASSQVFGTNEKLFF.

This sequence joins TRBV6-5 and TRBJ1-3; 8 bases align to TRBD1. From germline, CDR1 is MNHEY and CDR2 SVGAGI. The V and J ends lost 0 bases and 3 bases, in that order; junction bases with no gene match: 4. There are 16 residues in the CDR3. CDR3 in amino acids: CASSYSSRGHGNTIYF. The CDR3 nucleotides read TGTGCCAGCAGTTACTCCTCCAGGGGGCATGGAAACACCATATATTTT.

V and J are TRBV19 and TRBJ2-2, with D possibly being TRBD2 (6 bases). The CDR3 extends over 15 amino acids. Germline V gene lookup returns CDR1 LNHDA and CDR2 SQIVND (reference sequence). V lost 0 bases and J lost 6, with 11 bases in between. The CDR3 nucleotides read TGTGCCAGTAGTATAGATCTCTGGAGGGCCGGGGAGCTGTTTTTT. Its protein is CASSIDLWRAGELFF.

V is TRBV15 and J is TRBJ1-2; the match to TRBD1 covers 7 bases. Germline V CDR1 and CDR2: LNHNV, YYDKDF (reference sequence). The CDR3 runs to 13 residues. Trimming removed 1 base from V and 8 bases from J; junction bases left unmatched: 4. CDR3 nucleotide sequence: TGTGCCACCAGCAGAGCCAGGGGGGGAGGCTACACCTTC. This encodes CATSRARGGGYTF.

J is TRBJ1-1 and V is TRBV6-6; the D is unclear. CDR1 is MNHNY, CDR2 SVGAGI, per germline (reference sequence). The CDR3 contains 14 residues. Trimming stripped 7 bases from V and 4 bases from J, with 16 bases between. The CDR3 loop is CASTPAPGSTEAFF. CDR3 DNA: TGTGCCAGCACCCCGGCCCCCGGGAGCACTGAAGCTTTCTTT.

This clone occurred many times. The chain combines TRBV4-1 with TRBJ1-4; no clear D. This CDR3 contains 14 residues. Trimming cost V 1 base and J 8 bases, with 11 bases left between them. Germline assignment: CDR1 MGHRA and CDR2 YSYEKL. The CDR3 region has the DNA TGCGCCAGCAGCCAAGGGGAAGTTGGAGAAAAACTGTTTTTT. Protein sequence: CASSQGEVGEKLFF.

V gene TRBV5-4 combines with J gene TRBJ1-1; D not resolved. CDR1 and CDR2 (germline): SGHNT, YYREEE (reference sequence). Deletions cut 1 base from V and 1 base from J, with 11 bases between. This CDR3 contains 15 residues. CDR3 bases: TGTGCCAGCAGCTTGTTCGGGGAGAGGAACACTGAAGCTTTCTTT. This gives the protein CASSLFGERNTEAFF.

The V call is TRBV4-1, the J call TRBJ1-1; the D is unclear. Germline V gives CDR1 MGHRA, CDR2 YSYEKL. The CDR3 runs to 15 residues. V shed 1 base and J shed 5 bases, with 14 bases lying between them. CDR3: CASSQGVGSGTEAFF. The CDR3 bases are TGCGCCAGCAGCCAAGGTGTAGGGTCCGGAACTGAAGCTTTCTTT.

The chain employs TRBV19 and TRBJ2-2; a possible D gene is TRBD1 (6 bases). The V gene lost 6 bases and the J gene lost 2 bases, with 16 bases spanning the gap. Germline CDR1 is LNHDA and CDR2 is SQIVND (reference sequence). This CDR3 has 16 residues. The CDR3 sequence is CASRLFRDTNTGELFF. The CDR3 DNA reads as TGTGCCAGTAGGCTTTTCCGGGACACCAACACCGGGGAGCTGTTTTTT.

The chain is built from TRBV15 and TRBJ2-3; 11 bases match TRBD2. Germline loops: CDR1 LNHNV, CDR2 YYDKDF (reference sequence). This CDR3 is built from 16 residues. Losses at the gene ends were 2 bases for V and 2 bases for J; bases not matched to a gene: 3. The CDR3 protein is CATSRLAGGNTDTQYF. In DNA form, the CDR3 reads TGTGCCACCAGCAGATTAGCGGGGGGGAACACAGATACGCAGTATTTT.

The chain uses TRBV28 and TRBJ1-3; D gene unclear. This CDR3 spans 14 amino acids. Germline V gene lookup returns CDR1 MDHEN and CDR2 SYDVKM. The V end was cut by 3 bases, the J end by 0 bases, with 6 bases between. CDR3: CASSFGLSGNTIYF. CDR3 nucleotides: TGTGCCAGCAGTTTCGGCCTCTCTGGAAACACCATATATTTT. Full variable domain (missing parts from reference TRBV28 and TRBJ1-3): DVKVTQSSRYLVKRTGEKVFLECVQDMDHENMFWYRQDPGLGLRLIYFSYDVKMKEKGDIPEGYSVSREKKERFSLILESASTNQTSMYLCASSFGLSGNTIYFGEGSWLTVV.

V and J are TRBV5-1 and TRBJ1-2; 10 bases are a match to TRBD1. The CDR3 totals 14 residues. Germline V gene sequence: CDR1 SGHRS, CDR2 YFSETQ. V was pared by 0 bases and J by 7 bases, with 3 bases of the junction left unmatched. Here the CDR3 reads CASSLGQGASGYTF. The CDR3 DNA sequence: TGCGCCAGCAGCTTGGGACAGGGGGCAAGTGGCTACACCTTC.

This chain joins TRBV29-1 and TRBJ2-7, with TRBD1 matching 8 bases. The ends lost 7 bases at V and 0 bases at J; junction bases unmatched: 5. The CDR3 runs to 13 residues. The germline V gene encodes CDR1 SQVTM and CDR2 ANQGSEA. The DNA of the CDR3 is TGCAGCGCCAGAGGGACAGGCTCCTACGAGCAGTACTTC. Protein product: CSARGTGSYEQYF.

The V call is TRBV7-9, the J call TRBJ2-5, with D possibly called TRBD1 or TRBD2 (6 bases each). Deletions cut 3 bases from V and 5 bases from J, with 19 bases between. Germline V gene sequence: CDR1 SEHNR, CDR2 FQNEAQ (reference sequence). The length of the CDR3 is 16 residues. The CDR3 region has the DNA TGTGCCAGCAGCTTCCCCCCACGGGGGCCAACCGAGACCCAGTACTTC. Amino acids: CASSFPPRGPTETQYF.

The V call is TRBV6-5, the J call TRBJ1-4; D is ambiguous. Trimming took off 2 bases at V and 8 bases at J, with 12 bases between the two ends. The CDR3 has 14 residues. Germline CDR1 MNHEY, CDR2 SVGAGI. The chain's CDR3 is CASSYTGRGEKLFF. The CDR3 DNA reads as TGTGCCAGCAGTTACACCGGCCGGGGAGAAAAACTGTTTTTT.

This clone has only a few counts. This sequence joins TRBV25-1 and TRBJ1-1; D is unresolved. The germline gives CDR1 MGHDK, CDR2 SYGVNS. The CDR3 has 14 residues. Trimming took 1 base from V and 1 from J, leaving 7 bases between them. The CDR3 DNA is TGTGCCAGCAGTGAATTTACCGAGAACACTGAAGCTTTCTTT. Its protein is CASSEFTENTEAFF. Based on the CDR3 plus reference TRBV25-1 and TRBJ1-1, the full variable domain is EADIYQTPRYLVIGTGKKITLECSQTMGHDKMYWYQQDPGMELHLIHYSYGVNSTEKGDLSSESTVSRIRTEHFPLTLESARPSHTSQYLCASSEFTENTEAFFGQGTRLTVV.

The V gene is TRBV21-1, the J gene TRBJ1-2. TRBV21-1 has pseudogene status. This CDR3 is 14 amino acids long. CDR3 in amino acids: CASSTLRSVYGYTF. CDR3 DNA sequence: TGTGCCAGCAGCACCTTGAGATCGGTGTATGGCTACACCTTC.

The J gene is TRBJ2-7, the V gene TRBV20-1; D uncertain. The CDR3 is made up of 11 amino acids. V was cut by 5 bases and J by 1 base, with 6 bases left in between. Germline V gives CDR1 DFQATT, CDR2 SNEGSKA (reference sequence). The CDR3 is CSADWSYEQYF. The CDR3 DNA reads as TGCAGTGCTGATTGGTCCTACGAGCAGTACTTC.

CDR3 sequence (DNA): TGTGCCAGCAGCCCACTATACGAGCAGTACTTC. Protein product: CASSPLYEQYF. This chain connects TRBV9 to TRBJ2-7; D is undetermined. The CDR3 runs 11 residues. Trimming removed 4 bases at V and 4 bases at J, with 6 bases between. Looked up from germline, CDR1 is SGDLS and CDR2 is YYNGEE.

This rearrangement joins TRBV7-9 to TRBJ1-5; D is perhaps TRBD1 (5 bases). CDR3 size: 14 residues. Germline loops: CDR1 SEHNR, CDR2 FQNEAQ (reference sequence). The ends were cut back, 5 bases at V and 7 bases at J, with 15 bases in the middle. CDR3 sequence reads: CASSRDGGGQPQHF. The CDR3 nucleotides are TGTGCCAGCAGCCGGGACGGGGGAGGCCAGCCCCAGCATTTT.

V gene TRBV27 combines with J gene TRBJ1-5; no reliable D call. Between the trimmed V and J ends, which lost 4 bases and 2 bases, there was a span of 15 bases. CDR1 and CDR2 from the germline V gene are MNHEY and SMNVEV (reference sequence). The CDR3 sequence is 16 residues long. CDR3 loop: CASSSPGPWGNQPQHF. The CDR3 coding sequence is TGTGCCAGCAGTTCACCGGGCCCCTGGGGCAATCAGCCCCAGCATTTT.

The chain uses TRBV13 and TRBJ2-3; D is possibly TRBD2 (7 bases). Germline-derived CDR1 and CDR2 are PRHDT and FYEKMQ (reference sequence). The V end lost 5 bases, the J end lost 0 bases, and 12 bases lay between the germline ends. This CDR3 is built from 15 residues. This chain's CDR3 is CASSRRGASTDTQYF. The CDR3 bases are TGTGCCAGCAGCAGACGGGGGGCCAGCACAGATACGCAGTATTTT.

The table lists this clone with a count of one. The chain employs TRBV7-6 and TRBJ1-1; no clear D. V was clipped by 1 base and J by 7 bases, with 16 bases between them. Germline CDR1 and CDR2: SGHVS and FNYEAQ. The CDR3 totals 15 residues. CDR3 in amino acids: CASSLDELFNREAFF. DNA of the CDR3: TGTGCCAGCAGCTTAGATGAACTGTTTAACCGTGAAGCTTTCTTT.

V gene TRBV9 combines with J gene TRBJ2-5, with a weak D call TRBD1 (6 bases). The germline V gene encodes CDR1 SGDLS and CDR2 YYNGEE. V lost 4 bases to trimming and J lost 5 bases, with 12 bases between them. The CDR3 length is 13 residues. The DNA for the CDR3 is TGTGCCAGCAGCCCAGGACAGTGGGAGACCCAGTACTTC. This translates into CASSPGQWETQYF.

This sequence joins TRBV7-8 and TRBJ1-3, with D perhaps matching TRBD1 (5 bases). The CDR3 runs to 16 residues. Per the germline V gene, CDR1 is SGHVS and CDR2 is FQNEAQ. V was trimmed by 0 bases and J by 2 bases, leaving 11 bases between them. CDR3 bases: TGTGCCAGCAGCTTAGCGCGCAGGGACCCTGGAAACACCATATATTTT. Its protein is CASSLARRDPGNTIYF.

CDR3 sequence reads: CASSYDREGDYEQYF. The CDR3 DNA is TGTGCCAGTTCTTACGACAGGGAGGGGGACTACGAGCAGTACTTC. The chain has TRBV28 and TRBJ2-7, with D perhaps TRBD1 or TRBD2 (7 bases each). The germline V gene has CDR1 MDHEN and CDR2 SYDVKM. V gave up 9 bases and J gave up 3 bases, with 21 bases separating them. The CDR3 is made up of 15 amino acids.

The rearrangement links TRBV4-2 to TRBJ2-1; 9 positions agree with TRBD2. In germline, CDR1 is LGHNA, CDR2 YNFKEQ. J gave up 6 bases and V 6 bases, and 12 bases lay outside the gene matches. The CDR3 loop spans 16 amino acids. CDR3 sequence reads: CASSDPSGDGSNEQFF. In DNA, the CDR3 is TGTGCCAGCAGTGACCCTAGCGGGGATGGATCCAATGAGCAGTTCTTC.

V and J are TRBV27 and TRBJ2-1; 12 nucleotides match TRBD1. Germline CDR1 MNHEY, CDR2 SMNVEV (reference sequence). V shed 6 bases, J shed 0 bases, and the junction held 6 bases outside the gene matches. The CDR3 loop spans 17 amino acids. CDR3 sequence: CASRGTGGLSSYNEQFF. CDR3 coding DNA: TGTGCCAGCAGGGGGACAGGGGGCCTGAGCTCCTACAATGAGCAGTTCTTC.

The V and J genes are TRBV7-8 and TRBJ1-1; 10 bases are shared with TRBD1. V was clipped by 4 bases and J by 4 bases; unmatched bases: 6. Germline V gene lookup returns CDR1 SGHVS and CDR2 FQNEAQ. The CDR3 contains 15 residues. CDR3 DNA sequence: TGTGCCAGCAGCTATGGACAGGGGGGCGGCACTGAAGCTTTCTTT. It specifies CASSYGQGGGTEAFF.